The rows below give T cell receptor beta chains drawn from one sample of a study of Tregs in tolerant kidney transplant recipients. The method was immunoSEQ multiplex PCR; TCRdb's version includes in-frame clones alone and lacks a portion of them. The repertoire holds some 250,000 clones, with roughly 84% as singletons. Sample: CD4+ T cells from blood. These receptors came from a human donor in good health. Each CDR3 is given with its conserved first and last residue. Each record gives: V gene, CDR3 length, D gene, CDR3 protein. The D gene is left open where the match is weak.

>TRBV10-1|14|TRBD1
CASRDDRGNTEAFF
>TRBV7-2|15|TRBD2
CASSSRGGGTREQYF
>TRBV6-1|14|TRBD2
CASREAGGTDTQYF
>TRBV5-6|17|TRBD2
CASSPGFSGGAGNEQFF
>TRBV4-2|15|TRBD2
CASSQEVGGPVEQFF
>TRBV21-1|15|NA
CASSSWAQGFYEQYF
>TRBV5-1|15|TRBD1
CASSLTTGGPYEAFF
>TRBV7-2|15|TRBD1
CASTPDRALNTEAFF
>TRBV10-1|16|NA
CASSKGQGGFGETQYF
>TRBV21-1|15|NA
CASSKGRRSTDTQYF
>TRBV6-4|16|NA
CASTGRAAPSTDTQYF
>TRBV4-1|16|NA
CASSQVSLSQGHEQFF
>TRBV18|17|NA
CASSSLGILGVNTEAFF
>TRBV28|15|NA
CASILGGVENQPQHF
>TRBV25-1|16|TRBD2
CASSGTSGSSYNEQFF
>TRBV13|12|NA
CASTLESYEQYF
>TRBV4-1|13|NA
CASSHAGEHEQYF
>TRBV28|14|NA
CASLLPGPGYEQYF
>TRBV5-1|17|TRBD1
CASSLEATGESGEKLFF
>TRBV9|15|NA
CASSVQPTVQETQYF
>TRBV2|13|NA
CASSERQNDGYTF
>TRBV4-2|15|NA
CASSSLVGGRDEQYF
>TRBV5-1|17|TRBD2
CASSLPSGGWGQETQYF
>TRBV6-1|16|TRBD1
CASSELIGQGGETQYF
>TRBV30|12|NA
CALDTSGNTIYF
>TRBV5-1|15|TRBD1
CASSLGGTGTYEQYF
>TRBV18|16|TRBD1
CASSPQGQGGKNIQYF
>TRBV10-2|16|TRBD1
CASSKNRGPSKWSQYF
>TRBV6-5|14|NA
CASSIHSGNTEAFF
>TRBV18|14|NA
CASSPGGTGQPQHF
>TRBV6-1|17|NA
CASSGGRTLPSYNEQFF
>TRBV6-5|13|NA
CASTHPGDPKAFF
>TRBV7-9|15|NA
CASSHRSSYNSPLHF
>TRBV11-2|13|NA
CASASPSTDTQYF
>TRBV6-4|14|NA
CASSDSISAGTQYF
>TRBV5-1|15|TRBD2
CASSPLAGGGNEQFF
>TRBV29-1|12|NA
CSVGRPPDTQYF
>TRBV4-1|14|TRBD1
CASSHPDRLYGYTF
>TRBV6-5|14|NA
CASSVSRKGTEAFF
>TRBV5-1|16|TRBD2
CASSELAGGSTDTQYF
>TRBV6-5|12|NA
CASRSLGDEQYF
>TRBV7-8|14|NA
CASSLASGSLEQYF